A single sample gave rise to the 8 T cell receptor beta chains below, sequenced in a study of blood T cell repertoires in COVID-19 (TCRdb year 2020). The protocol used for the library was the immunoSEQ multiplex PCR assay. TCRdb mirrors the immuneACCESS table, restricted to in-frame sequences. Some clones are absent from its copies; in checked studies, under half trace to an unresolved V gene, and the reason for the others is unknown. The sample data list some 22,000 clones, and roughly 83% of these were observed just once. The top ten clonotypes cover about 30% of the sample. Sequencing used peripheral blood. Source of these receptors: a human donor with active COVID-19. The donor label of this sample is uncertain.

The gene calls are TRBV19 and TRBJ1-1; no clear D. Germline CDR1 LNHDA, CDR2 SQIVND (reference sequence). Trimming removed 3 bases from V and 4 bases from J, with 9 bases in between. CDR3 size: 13 residues. Here the CDR3 DNA reads TGTGCCAGTAGTATCCCACGGGTCACTGAAGCTTTCTTT. Translation gives CASSIPRVTEAFF.

V gene TRBV27 combines with J gene TRBJ2-3, with TRBD1 identical over 10 bases. Germline CDR1 reads MNHEY; CDR2 reads SMNVEV (reference sequence). After removal of 6 bases from V and 6 bases from J, the junction contained 3 bases not matched to a gene. This CDR3 contains 13 residues. The CDR3 DNA follows: TGTGCCAGCAGCGGACAGGGGGTGGATACGCAGTATTTT. Protein sequence: CASSGQGVDTQYF.

The chain combines TRBV19 with TRBJ1-5; TRBD1 is a possible D gene (6 bases). Trimming shortened V by 3 bases and J by 6 bases, and 15 bases separated the two germline ends. The CDR3 has 15 amino acids. Germline-derived CDR1 and CDR2 are LNHDA and SQIVND (reference sequence). The CDR3 protein is CASSIRGAFGQPQHF. In DNA, the CDR3 is TGTGCCAGTAGTATTCGGGGGGCTTTCGGTCAGCCCCAGCATTTT.

This chain connects TRBV4-1 to TRBJ2-1, with D tentatively TRBD2 (5 bases). Germline CDR1 and CDR2: MGHRA and YSYEKL. CDR3 length: 15 residues. Trimming removed 3 bases from V and 2 bases from J, with 11 bases in between. The CDR3 spells CASSQDLGAYNEQFF. The DNA for the CDR3 is TGCGCCAGCAGCCAGGATTTGGGAGCCTACAATGAGCAGTTCTTC.

The chain is built from TRBV5-6 and TRBJ2-1; 8 bases line up with TRBD1. Trimming cost V 1 base and J 5 bases; bases outside gene matches: 2. Per the germline V gene, CDR1 is SGHDT and CDR2 is YYEEEE. This CDR3 comprises 14 residues. CDR3 sequence reads: CASSLRQGNNEQFF. The CDR3 bases are TGTGCCAGCAGCTTGAGACAGGGGAACAATGAGCAGTTCTTC.

This chain uses TRBV7-9 with TRBJ1-6; the D gene is possibly TRBD1 (5 bases). The CDR3 spans 13 residues. Germline CDR1 SEHNR, CDR2 FQNEAQ (reference sequence). The ends were cut back, 1 base at V and 10 bases at J, with 8 bases in the middle. The CDR3 DNA follows: TGTGCCAGCAGCTTAGACAACAGGTCACCCCTCCACTTT. Protein product: CASSLDNRSPLHF.

The CDR3 sequence: CASTSLGTSGTHEQFF. As DNA, the CDR3 is TGTGCCAGCACCAGTCTCGGGACTAGCGGGACCCATGAGCAGTTCTTC. The genes are TRBV11-2 and TRBJ2-1; 13 bases line up with TRBD2. The CDR3 is made up of 16 amino acids. Unmatched junction bases numbered 11, after V lost 7 bases and J lost 8 bases. From germline, CDR1 is SGHAT and CDR2 FQNNGV.

The count of this clone is one. The V gene is TRBV5-1, the J gene TRBJ1-6; D remains unclear. Germline V gene data show CDR1 as SGHRS and CDR2 as YFSETQ. The CDR3 is 17 amino acids. V lost 0 bases and J 3 bases, leaving 13 bases between the germline ends. The DNA for the CDR3 is TGCGCCAGCAGCTTGGAAGGTGCGGTGAACTATAATTCACCCCTCCACTTT. It codes for CASSLEGAVNYNSPLHF. The variable domain in full, with the rest retrieved from reference TRBV5-1 and TRBJ1-6, is KAGVTQTPRYLIKTRGQQVTLSCSPISGHRSVSWYQQTPGQGLQFLFEYFSETQRNKGNFPGRFSGRQFSNSRSEMNVSTLELGDSALYLCASSLEGAVNYNSPLHFGNGTRLTVT.